Listed below are T cell receptor beta chains from one sample, sequenced in a study of blood T cell repertoires in COVID-19. Measured with immunoSEQ multiplex PCR; TCRdb has only the in-frame clones, and not every one. The table shows 110,000 to 150,000 clones, with approximately 88% occurring only once. Sequencing was performed on peripheral blood. The receptors come from a woman aged 45-65 years with acute or convalescent COVID-19. The CDR3 runs from the conserved cysteine through the conserved F or W. A D gene is named only where the DNA matches it firmly. Size is stated for part of the rows, as once, few or many counts, or as a class when the clone is expanded.

>TRBJ1-3|-|-|TRBV4-1
TGCGCCAGCAGCCTCGCCGGAGCCTCGTCAGGAAACACCATATATTTT
CASSLAGASSGNTIYF
>TRBJ1-4|once|TRBD1|TRBV18
TGTGCCAGCTCACCCCGGGACAGTAATAATGAAAAACTGTTTTTT
CASSPRDSNNEKLFF
>TRBJ1-1|-|-|TRBV5-6
TGTGCCAGCAGCTTGGCTGGGGCCCTGAACACTGAAGCTTTCTTT
CASSLAGALNTEAFF
>TRBJ2-3|-|TRBD1|TRBV24-1
TGTGCCACCAGTGATTTGGTAGGGCAGGGGGCGAACACAGATACGCAGTATTTT
CATSDLVGQGANTDTQYF
>TRBJ2-1|-|-|TRBV6-5
TGTGCCAGCAGGGGGCAGGGGTTTGAGCAGTTCTTC
CASRGQGFEQFF
>TRBJ1-4|-|TRBD1|TRBV10-3
TGTGCCATCAGTGGTGGACAGGGGGATGAAAAACTGTTTTTT
CAISGGQGDEKLFF
>TRBJ1-1|-|-|TRBV21-1
TGTGCCAGCAGCCCCCAATCGACAGGGGACACTGAAGCTTTCTTT
CASSPQSTGDTEAFF
>TRBJ2-3|-|-|TRBV10-3
TGTGCCATCAGTGGGTCAGAAAGGGGTGGAGCAGATACGCAGTATTTT
CAISGSERGGADTQYF
>TRBJ2-1|-|TRBD1|TRBV4-2
TGTGCCAGCAGCCAAGAATTACAGGGGCTGGGAAATGAGCAGTTCTTC
CASSQELQGLGNEQFF
>TRBJ2-1|-|TRBD2|TRBV7-2
TGTGCCAGCAGCTCGACTAGCCCGTACTACAATGAGCAGTTCTTC
CASSSTSPYYNEQFF
>TRBJ1-2|-|-|TRBV5-5
TGTGCCAGCAGCCGGACAGATTTTACCTATGGCTACACCTTC
CASSRTDFTYGYTF
>TRBJ1-1|-|TRBD1|TRBV5-1
TGCGCCAGCAGCTTGTCCGGACAGGTAGTAATGAACACTGAAGCTTTCTTT
CASSLSGQVVMNTEAFF
>TRBJ1-6|-|-|TRBV7-9
TGTGCCAGCAGCCCCCAAGGGGTGGATAATTCACCCCTCCACTTT
CASSPQGVDNSPLHF
>TRBJ2-7|few|TRBD2|TRBV6-6
TGTGCCAGCAGCGGACTAGCGGTTTACGAGCAGTACTTC
CASSGLAVYEQYF